These 7 T cell receptor beta chains were sequenced from one sample in a study of beta chain features in type 1 diabetes. These TCRs' antigens remain unknown. General observations from the study: People with Type 1 diabetes carried modestly yet significantly shorter TCRB CDR3s in all four CD4+ subsets.

Reverse transcription of all isolated RNA meant that expressed TCRB transcripts were sequenced. Profiled with immunoSEQ multiplex PCR; TCRdb holds only in-frame clones, not every one. The profile shows fewer than 300,000 clones, about a tenth of them singletons. The sample consisted of naive CD4+ T cells from blood. The receptors derive from a man between 25 and 39 years old with type 1 diabetes.

V gene TRBV18 combines with J gene TRBJ1-2; D gene uncertain. This CDR3 has 13 residues. The V gene lost 8 bases and the J gene lost 1 base, with 11 bases spanning the gap. The germline V gene encodes CDR1 KGHSH and CDR2 LQKENI. CDR3 residues: CASGGGINYGYTF. The CDR3, as DNA: TGTGCCAGCGGCGGAGGGATTAACTATGGCTACACCTTC.

This clone was observed a handful of times. This rearrangement joins TRBV5-4 to TRBJ1-3; D possibly corresponds to TRBD1 (5 bases). The CDR3 is 14 amino acids. Germline V gene data show CDR1 as SGHNT and CDR2 as YYREEE (reference sequence). V was trimmed by 4 bases and J by 1 base, leaving 9 bases between them. The CDR3 here is CASSERQSGNTIYF. The CDR3 bases are TGTGCCAGCAGCGAGCGACAGTCTGGAAACACCATATATTTT.

This clone was counted a few times. V is TRBV7-9 and J is TRBJ2-5; weak D call: TRBD2 (5 bases). V lost 4 bases and J 4 bases, leaving 13 bases between the germline ends. CDR1 and CDR2 (germline): SEHNR, FQNEAQ (reference sequence). The CDR3 sequence is 14 residues long. The DNA for the CDR3 is TGTGCCAGCAGCTCCACACTAGGAGGAGAGACCCAGTACTTC. Amino acid sequence: CASSSTLGGETQYF.

This rearrangement joins TRBV18 to TRBJ2-5, with no clear D. V was cut by 3 bases and J by 0 bases, with 2 bases left in between. CDR3 size: 12 residues. Germline CDR1 is KGHSH and CDR2 is LQKENI. CDR3 sequence (DNA): TGTGCCAGCTCACCCGACCAAGAGACCCAGTACTTC. This codes for CASSPDQETQYF.

This clone has a handful of counts. The rearrangement links TRBV9 to TRBJ2-5, with TRBD2 matching over 7 bases. CDR3 length equals 14 residues. The trim removed 3 bases at V and 5 bases at J, leaving 7 bases unmatched. Germline CDR1 SGDLS, CDR2 YYNGEE. CDR3 nucleotide sequence: TGTGCCAGCAGCGCCCTAGAGGGAGGGGAGACCCAGTACTTC. It translates to CASSALEGGETQYF.

The chain combines TRBV6-6 with TRBJ1-2, with TRBD1 identical over 9 bases. Per the germline V gene, CDR1 is MNHNY and CDR2 is SVGAGI (reference sequence). The CDR3 runs 15 residues. The J segment lost 4 bases and the V segment lost 5 bases, leaving 8 bases of the junction unmatched. This CDR3 is CASSDHRGLGYGYTF. CDR3 DNA: TGTGCCAGCAGTGACCACAGGGGGCTTGGCTATGGCTACACCTTC.

This clone came up a few times. The chain joins TRBV30 to TRBJ1-1, with D possibly matching TRBD1 (5 bases). The ends were cut back, 0 bases at V and 3 bases at J, with 11 bases in the middle. CDR1 is GTSNPN, CDR2 SVGIG, per germline (reference sequence). The CDR3 has 14 residues. The CDR3 is CAWSVIGGHTEAFF. The DNA for the CDR3 is TGTGCCTGGAGTGTAATCGGGGGACACACTGAAGCTTTCTTT.